What follows are 4 T cell receptor beta chains derived from one specimen sequenced in a study of blood T cell repertoires in COVID-19. Using immunoSEQ multiplex PCR, the repertoire was profiled, and TCRdb retains in-frame clones only, with some absent. The data show around 300,000 clones, about 88% seen once. Sequencing input: PBMCs or T cells enriched from blood (not recorded which). These receptors originate from a woman between 45 and 65 years old who had recovered from COVID-19.

The gene calls are TRBV18 and TRBJ2-1; D perhaps matches TRBD2 (5 bases). The length of the CDR3 is 13 residues. V was cut by 4 bases and J by 7 bases, with 11 bases left in between. Germline assignment: CDR1 KGHSH and CDR2 LQKENI. CDR3 in DNA: TGTGCCAGCTCACGCGGACTGTCGAATGAGCAGTTCTTC. It encodes CASSRGLSNEQFF.

The CDR3 DNA sequence: TGTGCCAGCAGTGAGGAGGATGGTAGGGCTTTCTTT. Protein sequence: CASSEEDGRAFF. This chain joins TRBV6-4 and TRBJ1-1; D is uncertain. V lost 3 bases and J 11 bases, leaving 13 bases between the germline ends. Germline CDR1 is MRHNA and CDR2 is SNTAGT. The CDR3 has 12 amino acids.

The V and J genes are TRBV21-1 and TRBJ1-5; the DNA was not compared with TRBD1, the D call given in the table. TRBV21-1 is flagged as a pseudogene. The CDR3 is made up of 14 amino acids. The CDR3 loop reads CASSKGSFRGFQHF. The CDR3 nucleotides are TGTGCCAGCAGCAAAGGGTCGTTCAGGGGGTTCCAGCATTTT.

This clone was observed once. V is TRBV7-2 and J is TRBJ1-1, with 8 bases that match TRBD1. This CDR3 spans 15 amino acids. The ends lost 5 bases at V and 4 bases at J; junction bases unmatched: 9. Germline values: CDR1 SGHTA, CDR2 FQGNSA. The CDR3 here is CASSVRQGRATEAFF. The CDR3 DNA reads TGTGCCAGCAGCGTTCGACAGGGGAGGGCCACTGAAGCTTTCTTT.